This T cell receptor (beta chain) was sequenced for a study of blood T cell repertoires in COVID-19. Study in general: The United States, Italy and Spain provided the acute and convalescent COVID-19 samples. Nucleic acid was either cDNA or gDNA, and it came from T cells, B-cell-depleted T cells, or PBMCs.

This CDR3 region has 16 residues. Germline assignment: CDR1 MGHDK and CDR2 SYGVNS. Trimming cost V 2 bases and J 7 bases; bases outside gene matches: 12. In the source study's methods: Amplified reference gene primers provided the basis for estimating nucleated cell counts. Measured with immunoSEQ multiplex PCR; TCRdb has only the in-frame clones, and not every one. Clonal size and the V and J genes are those of that table, whereas D and trimming came from the DNA. The repertoire consists of tens of thousands of clones, with 60% to 85% occurring once and the leading ten covering 5% to 6%. The sample taken for sequencing was peripheral blood. The V and J genes are TRBV25-1 and TRBJ2-7; TRBD2 aligns across 9 bases. The receptor's source is a woman older than 75 with active or convalescent COVID-19. In DNA, the CDR3 is TGTGCCAGCAGTGAAGGGCTAGCGGGGCCCCTTGAGGAGCAGTACTTC. Translation: CASSEGLAGPLEEQYF.